Listed below are T cell receptor beta chains from one sample, sequenced in a study of T cell responses to AZD1222 COVID-19 vaccine. The protocol was immunoSEQ multiplex PCR, while the TCRdb copy is restricted to in-frame clones and leaves out a portion. The data contain about 180,000 clones, over 85% of them seen just once; the ten biggest clones take up 2.6%. Sequenced here: peripheral blood, sampled on day 0 of AZD1222 vaccination. The receptors were sampled from an adult in good health. The CDR3 runs from the conserved cysteine through the conserved F or W. A D gene is named only where the DNA matches it firmly. A row's size may be missing; if present it is once, few, many or a size class.

j_call: TRBJ2-7
d_call: TRBD1
v_call: TRBV29-1
clone_size: .
cdr3_aa: CSVATGGSSYEQYF
cdr3_nt: TGCAGCGTTGCAACAGGGGGAAGCTCCTACGAGCAGTACTTC

j_call: TRBJ2-3
d_call: .
v_call: TRBV12-5
clone_size: .
cdr3_aa: CASGSGHSTDTQYF
cdr3_nt: TGTGCTAGTGGTTCCGGACATTCTACAGATACGCAGTATTTT

j_call: TRBJ2-1
d_call: .
v_call: TRBV7-8
clone_size: .
cdr3_aa: CASSPTTGSNEQFF
cdr3_nt: TGTGCCAGCAGCCCGACGACAGGTTCGAATGAGCAGTTCTTC

j_call: TRBJ2-2
d_call: TRBD1
v_call: TRBV27
clone_size: few
cdr3_aa: CASSLSRGLRGELFF
cdr3_nt: TGTGCCAGCAGTTTATCCAGGGGGCTGAGAGGGGAGCTGTTTTTT

j_call: TRBJ2-1
d_call: .
v_call: TRBV3-1/TRBV3-2
clone_size: .
cdr3_aa: CASSQVPYNEQFF
cdr3_nt: TGTGCCAGCAGCCAAGTGCCGTACAATGAGCAGTTCTTC

j_call: TRBJ1-1
d_call: .
v_call: TRBV25-1
clone_size: .
cdr3_aa: CASRGVNTEAFF
cdr3_nt: TGTGCCAGTCGGGGTGTTAACACTGAAGCTTTCTTT

j_call: TRBJ2-7
d_call: .
v_call: TRBV15
clone_size: once
cdr3_aa: CAIGGGYDEQYF
cdr3_nt: TGTGCCATCGGCGGAGGGTACGACGAGCAGTACTTC

j_call: TRBJ1-2
d_call: .
v_call: TRBV14
clone_size: .
cdr3_aa: CASSQVDGGPLGYGYTF
cdr3_nt: TGTGCCAGCAGCCAAGTGGACGGGGGACCACTCGGCTATGGCTACACCTTC

j_call: TRBJ1-2
d_call: .
v_call: TRBV2
clone_size: once
cdr3_aa: CASNEGRGDYGYTF
cdr3_nt: TGTGCCAGCAACGAGGGAAGAGGGGACTATGGCTACACCTTC

j_call: TRBJ1-1
d_call: .
v_call: TRBV11-2
clone_size: .
cdr3_aa: CASSAWDNSNTEAFF
cdr3_nt: TGTGCCAGCAGCGCCTGGGACAATTCTAACACTGAAGCTTTCTTT

j_call: TRBJ1-1
d_call: TRBD1
v_call: TRBV5-1
clone_size: .
cdr3_aa: CASSLVGGQGMNTEAFF
cdr3_nt: TGCGCCAGCAGCTTGGTTGGGGGACAGGGCATGAACACTGAAGCTTTCTTT

j_call: TRBJ1-5
d_call: .
v_call: TRBV19
clone_size: .
cdr3_aa: CASSIEVGNQPQHF
cdr3_nt: TGTGCCAGTAGTATAGAGGTAGGCAATCAGCCCCAGCATTTT

j_call: TRBJ1-6
d_call: TRBD1
v_call: TRBV19
clone_size: few
cdr3_aa: CASSMGQGINSPLHF
cdr3_nt: TGTGCCAGTAGTATGGGACAGGGGATTAATTCACCCCTCCACTTT

j_call: TRBJ1-2
d_call: TRBD1
v_call: TRBV18
clone_size: .
cdr3_aa: CASSRQGDYGYTF
cdr3_nt: TGTGCCAGCTCACGACAGGGGGACTATGGCTACACCTTC

j_call: TRBJ1-3
d_call: .
v_call: TRBV12-3/TRBV12-4
clone_size: .
cdr3_aa: CASTGGGNTIYF
cdr3_nt: TGTGCCAGCACCGGGGGGGGAAACACCATATATTTT

j_call: TRBJ2-7
d_call: TRBD2
v_call: TRBV6-5
clone_size: once
cdr3_aa: CASRNSAGRGEQYF
cdr3_nt: TGTGCCAGCAGAAATTCTGCGGGGAGGGGCGAGCAGTACTTC

j_call: TRBJ2-3
d_call: .
v_call: TRBV30
clone_size: .
cdr3_aa: CAYLRSGRGDTQYF
cdr3_nt: TGTGCCTATCTGCGGTCCGGGAGAGGAGATACGCAGTATTTT

j_call: TRBJ2-2
d_call: TRBD2
v_call: TRBV9
clone_size: .
cdr3_aa: CASSVRLAGGQTGELFF
cdr3_nt: TGTGCCAGCAGCGTAAGGCTAGCGGGAGGGCAGACCGGGGAGCTGTTTTTT

j_call: TRBJ2-1
d_call: TRBD2
v_call: TRBV7-2
clone_size: .
cdr3_aa: CASSLFSSGSGSYNEQFF
cdr3_nt: TGTGCCAGCAGCTTATTCTCTAGCGGGAGTGGGTCCTACAATGAGCAGTTCTTC

j_call: TRBJ2-7
d_call: TRBD2
v_call: TRBV7-9
clone_size: .
cdr3_aa: CASSMVMTSGSRYEQYF
cdr3_nt: TGTGCCAGCAGCATGGTAATGACTAGCGGGAGTCGTTACGAGCAGTACTTC

j_call: TRBJ1-1
d_call: TRBD1
v_call: TRBV19
clone_size: .
cdr3_aa: CASHGDRDRMNTEAFF
cdr3_nt: TGTGCCAGTCATGGGGACAGGGACAGAATGAACACTGAAGCTTTCTTT

j_call: TRBJ1-2
d_call: TRBD1
v_call: TRBV2
clone_size: .
cdr3_aa: CASSPTGPGLSGYTF
cdr3_nt: TGTGCCAGCAGCCCGACAGGGCCTGGGTTGAGTGGCTACACCTTC

j_call: TRBJ2-2
d_call: .
v_call: TRBV5-4
clone_size: .
cdr3_aa: CASSLVGTNTGELFF
cdr3_nt: TGTGCCAGCAGCTTGGTGGGGACGAACACCGGGGAGCTGTTTTTT

j_call: TRBJ1-2
d_call: .
v_call: TRBV18
clone_size: once
cdr3_aa: CASSYISPEGGYTF
cdr3_nt: TGTGCCAGCTCCTATATCTCTCCGGAAGGGGGCTACACCTTC

j_call: TRBJ1-2
d_call: .
v_call: TRBV25-1
clone_size: .
cdr3_aa: CASSEYAGADYGYTF
cdr3_nt: TGTGCCAGCAGTGAATATGCGGGGGCGGACTATGGCTACACCTTC

j_call: TRBJ2-1
d_call: .
v_call: TRBV12-3/TRBV12-4
clone_size: .
cdr3_aa: CASSLGFGDEQFF
cdr3_nt: TGTGCCAGCAGTTTGGGATTTGGGGATGAGCAGTTCTTC

j_call: TRBJ2-7
d_call: .
v_call: TRBV4-1
clone_size: .
cdr3_aa: CASSQDRAGAYEQYF
cdr3_nt: TGCGCCAGCAGCCAAGATCGGGCAGGGGCCTACGAGCAGTACTTC

j_call: TRBJ2-7
d_call: TRBD1
v_call: TRBV10-2
clone_size: few
cdr3_aa: CASSGGTGYEEQYF
cdr3_nt: TGCGCCAGCAGTGGGGGGACAGGGTATGAGGAGCAGTACTTC

j_call: TRBJ1-2
d_call: .
v_call: TRBV2
clone_size: .
cdr3_aa: CASIRTEGYTF
cdr3_nt: TGTGCCAGCATAAGGACAGAGGGCTACACCTTC

j_call: TRBJ2-3
d_call: .
v_call: TRBV18
clone_size: .
cdr3_aa: CASSRPDSDTQYF
cdr3_nt: TGTGCCAGCTCCCGCCCGGACTCCGATACGCAGTATTTT

j_call: TRBJ1-6
d_call: .
v_call: TRBV10-3
clone_size: .
cdr3_aa: CAIRKEFGNSPLHF
cdr3_nt: TGTGCCATCAGGAAGGAATTTGGGAATTCACCCCTCCACTTT

j_call: TRBJ1-1
d_call: TRBD1
v_call: TRBV10-3
clone_size: .
cdr3_aa: CAISDREAAAFF
cdr3_nt: TGTGCCATCTCGGACAGGGAGGCGGCCGCTTTCTTT

j_call: TRBJ2-4
d_call: .
v_call: TRBV29-1
clone_size: .
cdr3_aa: CSAVLGGKNIQYF
cdr3_nt: TGCAGCGCTGTTTTAGGGGGTAAAAACATTCAGTACTTC

j_call: TRBJ1-2
d_call: .
v_call: TRBV27
clone_size: .
cdr3_aa: CASSAYRDGYTF
cdr3_nt: TGTGCCAGCAGTGCCTACAGGGATGGCTACACCTTC

j_call: TRBJ2-3
d_call: .
v_call: TRBV6-4
clone_size: .
cdr3_aa: CASSYDHTQYF
cdr3_nt: TGTGCCAGCAGTTATGATCATACGCAGTATTTT

j_call: TRBJ1-1
d_call: .
v_call: TRBV11-2
clone_size: .
cdr3_aa: CASSLLKRNTEAFF
cdr3_nt: TGTGCCAGCAGCCTCCTTAAGCGGAACACTGAAGCTTTCTTT

j_call: TRBJ1-5
d_call: .
v_call: TRBV28
clone_size: .
cdr3_aa: CASSRLRSNQPQHF
cdr3_nt: TGTGCCAGCTCCCGCCTTAGGAGCAATCAGCCCCAGCATTTT

j_call: TRBJ2-2
d_call: .
v_call: TRBV29-1
clone_size: .
cdr3_aa: CSVVNPNAGELFF
cdr3_nt: TGCAGCGTTGTCAATCCTAACGCCGGGGAGCTGTTTTTT

j_call: TRBJ1-6
d_call: .
v_call: TRBV19
clone_size: .
cdr3_aa: CASSIFGGWDSPLHF
cdr3_nt: TGTGCCAGTAGTATATTCGGGGGTTGGGATTCACCCCTCCACTTT

j_call: TRBJ1-4
d_call: .
v_call: TRBV25-1
clone_size: .
cdr3_aa: CASSEYTSSELFF
cdr3_nt: TGTGCCAGCAGTGAATATACCAGCTCTGAACTGTTTTTT

j_call: TRBJ2-5
d_call: TRBD1
v_call: TRBV11-2
clone_size: .
cdr3_aa: CASSVTGGPPQETQYF
cdr3_nt: TGTGCCAGCAGCGTCACAGGGGGCCCTCCCCAAGAGACCCAGTACTTC

j_call: TRBJ2-1
d_call: TRBD2
v_call: TRBV2
clone_size: .
cdr3_aa: CASSDGTSGGEQFF
cdr3_nt: TGTGCCAGCAGTGATGGGACTAGCGGGGGTGAGCAGTTCTTC

j_call: TRBJ2-7
d_call: TRBD2
v_call: TRBV5-1
clone_size: .
cdr3_aa: CASSLRLASYEQYF
cdr3_nt: TGCGCCAGCAGCTTGAGACTAGCGTCCTACGAGCAGTACTTC

j_call: TRBJ2-1
d_call: .
v_call: TRBV5-1
clone_size: .
cdr3_aa: CASSQVGAGNEQFF
cdr3_nt: TGCGCCAGCAGCCAGGTAGGGGCGGGCAATGAGCAGTTCTTC

j_call: TRBJ2-1
d_call: TRBD2
v_call: TRBV27
clone_size: .
cdr3_aa: CASSAQTSGRVYNEQFF
cdr3_nt: TGTGCCAGCAGTGCCCAGACTAGCGGGAGGGTCTACAATGAGCAGTTCTTC

j_call: TRBJ1-4
d_call: .
v_call: TRBV27
clone_size: .
cdr3_aa: CASSRQGEEKLFF
cdr3_nt: TGTGCCAGCAGCCGGCAGGGCGAGGAAAAACTGTTTTTT

j_call: TRBJ2-2
d_call: .
v_call: TRBV7-9
clone_size: .
cdr3_aa: CASSLRGLYTGELFF
cdr3_nt: TGTGCCAGCAGCCTCAGGGGACTATACACCGGGGAGCTGTTTTTT

j_call: TRBJ2-7
d_call: .
v_call: TRBV7-2
clone_size: few
cdr3_aa: CASSLDGTYEQYF
cdr3_nt: TGTGCCAGCAGCTTGGACGGGACCTACGAGCAGTACTTC